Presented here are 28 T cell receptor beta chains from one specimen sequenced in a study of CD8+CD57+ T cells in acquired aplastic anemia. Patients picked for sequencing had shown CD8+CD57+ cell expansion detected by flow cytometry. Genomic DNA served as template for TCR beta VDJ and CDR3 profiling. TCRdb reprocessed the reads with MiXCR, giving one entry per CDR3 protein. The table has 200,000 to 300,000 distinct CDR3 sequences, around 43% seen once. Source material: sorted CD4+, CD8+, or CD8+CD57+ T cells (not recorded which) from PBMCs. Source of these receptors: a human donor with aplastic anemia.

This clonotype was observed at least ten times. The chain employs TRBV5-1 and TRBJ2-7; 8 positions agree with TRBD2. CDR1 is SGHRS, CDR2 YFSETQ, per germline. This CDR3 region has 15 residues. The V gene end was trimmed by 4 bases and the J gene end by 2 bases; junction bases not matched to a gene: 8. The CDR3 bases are TGCGCCAGCAGCCCCGAGCGGGAGATCGCCTACGAGCAGTACTTC. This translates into CASSPEREIAYEQYF.

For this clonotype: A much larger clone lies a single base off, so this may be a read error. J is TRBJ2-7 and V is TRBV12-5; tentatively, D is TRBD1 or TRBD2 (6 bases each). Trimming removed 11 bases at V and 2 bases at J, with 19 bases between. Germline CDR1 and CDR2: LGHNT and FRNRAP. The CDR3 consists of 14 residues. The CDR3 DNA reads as TGTGCTGGTGCCGCAGGTCGGGGGCCCTACGAGCAGTACTTC. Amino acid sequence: CAGAAGRGPYEQYF.

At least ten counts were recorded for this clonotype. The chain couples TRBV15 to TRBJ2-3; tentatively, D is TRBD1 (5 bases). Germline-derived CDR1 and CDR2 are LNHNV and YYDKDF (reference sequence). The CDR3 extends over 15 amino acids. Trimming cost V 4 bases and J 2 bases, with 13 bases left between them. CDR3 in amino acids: CATSKGQGYTDTQYF. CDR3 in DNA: TGTGCCACCAGCAAAGGGCAGGGTTACACAGATACGCAGTATTTT.

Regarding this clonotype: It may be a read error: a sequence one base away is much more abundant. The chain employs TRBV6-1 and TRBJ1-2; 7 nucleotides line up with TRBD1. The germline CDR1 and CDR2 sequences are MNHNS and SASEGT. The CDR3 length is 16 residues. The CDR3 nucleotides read TGTGCCAGCAGTGAGGTTGAAGACAGGGAAGTTGGTGGCTACGCCTTC. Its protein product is CASSEVEDREVGGYAF.

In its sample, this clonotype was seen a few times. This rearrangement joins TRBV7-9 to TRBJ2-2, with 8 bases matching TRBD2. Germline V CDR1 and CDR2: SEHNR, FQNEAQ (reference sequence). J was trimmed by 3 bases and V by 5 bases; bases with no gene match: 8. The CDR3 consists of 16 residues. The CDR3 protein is CASSGRSGRYTGELFF. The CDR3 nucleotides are TGTGCCAGCAGCGGACGGAGCGGGAGATACACCGGGGAGCTGTTTTTT.

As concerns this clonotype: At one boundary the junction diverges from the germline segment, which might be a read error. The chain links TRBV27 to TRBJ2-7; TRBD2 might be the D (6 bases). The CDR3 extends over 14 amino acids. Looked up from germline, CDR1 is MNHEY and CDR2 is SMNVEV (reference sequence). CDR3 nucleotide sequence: TGTGCCAACAGTTCAACTCCGGGAGCCTACGAGCAGTACTTC. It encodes CANSSTPGAYEQYF.

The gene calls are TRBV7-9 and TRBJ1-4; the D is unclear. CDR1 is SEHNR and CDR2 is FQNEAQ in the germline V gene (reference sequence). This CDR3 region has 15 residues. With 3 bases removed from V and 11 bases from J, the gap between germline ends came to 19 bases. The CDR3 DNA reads TGTGCCAGCAGCTTGACCAGGACCGCAGAGAGGAAACTGTTTTTT. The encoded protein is CASSLTRTAERKLFF.

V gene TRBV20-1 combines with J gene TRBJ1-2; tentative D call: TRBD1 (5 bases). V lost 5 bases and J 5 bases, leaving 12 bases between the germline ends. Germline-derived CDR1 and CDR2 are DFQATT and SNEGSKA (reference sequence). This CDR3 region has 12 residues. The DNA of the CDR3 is TGCAGTGCTGCGCGGGACGGATATGGCTACACCTTC. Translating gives CSAARDGYGYTF.

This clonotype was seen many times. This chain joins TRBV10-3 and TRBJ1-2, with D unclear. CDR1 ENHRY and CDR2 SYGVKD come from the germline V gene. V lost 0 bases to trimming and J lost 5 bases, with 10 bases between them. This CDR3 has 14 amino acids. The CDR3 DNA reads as TGTGCCATCAGTGAGTCAATAGGCAGTTATGGCTACACCTTC. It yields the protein CAISESIGSYGYTF.

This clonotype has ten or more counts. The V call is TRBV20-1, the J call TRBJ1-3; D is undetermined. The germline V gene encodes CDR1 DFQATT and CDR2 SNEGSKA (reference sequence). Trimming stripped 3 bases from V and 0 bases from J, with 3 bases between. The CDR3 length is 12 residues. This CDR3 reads CSASRSGNTIYF. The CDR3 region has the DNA TGCAGTGCTAGTCGCTCTGGAAACACCATATATTTT.

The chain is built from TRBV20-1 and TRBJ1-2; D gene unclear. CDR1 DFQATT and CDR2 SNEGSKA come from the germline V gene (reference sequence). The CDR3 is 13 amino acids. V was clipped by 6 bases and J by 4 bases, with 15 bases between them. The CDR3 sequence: CSAPGPLGYGYTF. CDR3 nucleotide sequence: TGCAGTGCCCCGGGTCCTTTAGGCTATGGCTACACCTTC.

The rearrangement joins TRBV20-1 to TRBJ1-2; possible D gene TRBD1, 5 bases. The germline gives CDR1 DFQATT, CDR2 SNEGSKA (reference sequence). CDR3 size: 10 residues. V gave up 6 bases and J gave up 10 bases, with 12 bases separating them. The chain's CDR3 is CSARDVDYTF. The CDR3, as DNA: TGCAGTGCGCGGGACGTGGACTACACCTTC.

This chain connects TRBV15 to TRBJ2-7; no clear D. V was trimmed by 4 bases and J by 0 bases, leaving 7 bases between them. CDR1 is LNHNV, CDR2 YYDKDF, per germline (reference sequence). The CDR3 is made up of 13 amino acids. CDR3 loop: CATSTGSSYEQYF. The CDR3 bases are TGTGCCACCAGCACAGGCAGCTCCTACGAGCAGTACTTC.

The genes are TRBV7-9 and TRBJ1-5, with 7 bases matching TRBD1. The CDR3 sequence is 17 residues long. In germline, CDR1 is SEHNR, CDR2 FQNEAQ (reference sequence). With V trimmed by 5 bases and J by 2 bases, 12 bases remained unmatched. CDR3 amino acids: CASSRDRERGGNQPQHF. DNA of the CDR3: TGTGCCAGCAGCCGCGACAGGGAGCGTGGGGGCAATCAGCCCCAGCATTTT.

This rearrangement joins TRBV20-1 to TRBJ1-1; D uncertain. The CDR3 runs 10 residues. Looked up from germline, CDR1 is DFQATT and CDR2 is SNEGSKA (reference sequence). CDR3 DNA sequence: TGCAGCTTGGAGCACCCTGAAGCTTTCTTT. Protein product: CSLEHPEAFF.

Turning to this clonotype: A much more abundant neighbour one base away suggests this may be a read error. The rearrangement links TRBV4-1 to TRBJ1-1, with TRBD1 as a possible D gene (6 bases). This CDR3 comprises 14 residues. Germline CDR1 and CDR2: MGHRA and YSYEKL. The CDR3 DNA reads TGCGCCAGCAGCCAAGATCGGGGGGACACTGAAGCTTCCTTT. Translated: CASSQDRGDTEASF.

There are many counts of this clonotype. The CDR3 nucleotides are TGCAGCGTGTCGGCTAGCGGACGAACCTACAATGAGCAGTTCTTC. It translates to CSVSASGRTYNEQFF. The gene calls are TRBV29-1 and TRBJ2-1; TRBD2 matches at 7 bases. The J segment lost 2 bases and the V segment lost 6 bases, leaving 10 bases of the junction unmatched. The germline V gene has CDR1 SQVTM and CDR2 ANQGSEA. This CDR3 has 15 amino acids.

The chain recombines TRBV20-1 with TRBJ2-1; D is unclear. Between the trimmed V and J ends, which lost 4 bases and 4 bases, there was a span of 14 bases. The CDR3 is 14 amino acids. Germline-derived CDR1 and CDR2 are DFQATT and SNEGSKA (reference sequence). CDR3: CSAIPPTSYNEQFF. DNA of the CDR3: TGCAGTGCTATCCCCCCCACGTCTTACAATGAGCAGTTCTTC.

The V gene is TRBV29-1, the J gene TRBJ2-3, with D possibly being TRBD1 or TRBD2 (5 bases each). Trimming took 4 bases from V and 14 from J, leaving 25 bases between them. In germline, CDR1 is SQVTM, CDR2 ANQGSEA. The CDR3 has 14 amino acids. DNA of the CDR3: TGCAGCGTTGCGGACATTAAAGAGGTGGGGGTGGTGTATTTT. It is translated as CSVADIKEVGVVYF.

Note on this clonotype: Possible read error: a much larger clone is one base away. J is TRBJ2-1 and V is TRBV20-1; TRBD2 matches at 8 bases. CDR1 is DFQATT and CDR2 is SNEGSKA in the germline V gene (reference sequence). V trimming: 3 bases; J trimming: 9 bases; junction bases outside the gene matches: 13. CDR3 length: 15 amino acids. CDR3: CSARFPKRERGEQFF. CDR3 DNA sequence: TGCAGTGCTAGGTTCCCTAAGCGGGAGCGGGGTGAGCAGTTCTTC.

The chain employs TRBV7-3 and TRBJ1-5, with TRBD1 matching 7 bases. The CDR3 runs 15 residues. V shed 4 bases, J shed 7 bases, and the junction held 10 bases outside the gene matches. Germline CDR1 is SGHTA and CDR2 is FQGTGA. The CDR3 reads CASSWAGGAGQPQHF. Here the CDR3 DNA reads TGTGCCAGCAGCTGGGCAGGGGGGGCAGGACAGCCCCAGCATTTT.

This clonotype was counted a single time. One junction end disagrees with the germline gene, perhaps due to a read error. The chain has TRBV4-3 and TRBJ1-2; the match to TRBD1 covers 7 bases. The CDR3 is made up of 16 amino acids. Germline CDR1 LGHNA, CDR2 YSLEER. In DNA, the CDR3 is TGCGCCAGCAGCCAAGATCATCCAGGGGGGAACTATGGCTGCACCTTC. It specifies CASSQDHPGGNYGCTF.

The CDR3 region is CASSLGRDRGQPQHF. The CDR3 nucleotides read TGTGCCAGCAGCTTAGGACGGGACAGGGGACAGCCCCAGCATTTT. The rearrangement uses TRBV7-3 and TRBJ1-5, with TRBD1 identical over 10 bases. With V trimmed by 2 bases and J by 7 bases, 5 bases remained unmatched. Germline CDR1 reads SGHTA; CDR2 reads FQGTGA. The CDR3 spans 15 residues.

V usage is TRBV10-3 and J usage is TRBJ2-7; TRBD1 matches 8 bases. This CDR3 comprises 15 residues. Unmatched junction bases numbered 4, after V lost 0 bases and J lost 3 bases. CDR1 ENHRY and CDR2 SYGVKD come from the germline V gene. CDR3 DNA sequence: TGTGCCATCAGTGAGTCCCGGACAGGGAGCTACGAGCAGTACTTC. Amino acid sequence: CAISESRTGSYEQYF.

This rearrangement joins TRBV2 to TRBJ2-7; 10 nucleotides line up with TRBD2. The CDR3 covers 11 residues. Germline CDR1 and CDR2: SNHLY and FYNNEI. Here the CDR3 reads CSTSGAYEQYF. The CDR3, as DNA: TGTTCTACTAGCGGGGCCTACGAGCAGTACTTC. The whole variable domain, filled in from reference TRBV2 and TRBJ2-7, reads EPEVTQTPSHQVTQMGQEVILRCVPISNHLYFYWYRQILGQKVEFLVSFYNNEISEKSEIFDDQFSVERPDGSNFTLKIRSTKLEDSAMYFCSTSGAYEQYFGPGTRLTVT.

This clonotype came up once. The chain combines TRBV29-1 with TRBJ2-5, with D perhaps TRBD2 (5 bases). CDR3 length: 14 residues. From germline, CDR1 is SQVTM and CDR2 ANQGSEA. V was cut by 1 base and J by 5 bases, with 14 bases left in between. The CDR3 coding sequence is TGCAGCGTTGAAGCGAGGGTTGTAGGGGAGACCCAGTACTTC. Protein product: CSVEARVVGETQYF.

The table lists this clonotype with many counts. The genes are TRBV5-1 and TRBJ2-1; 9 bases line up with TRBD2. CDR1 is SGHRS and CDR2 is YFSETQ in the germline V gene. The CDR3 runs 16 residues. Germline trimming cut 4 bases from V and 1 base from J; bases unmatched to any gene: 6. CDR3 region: CASSPIAGASYNEQFF. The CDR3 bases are TGCGCCAGCAGCCCAATAGCGGGAGCGTCCTACAATGAGCAGTTCTTC.

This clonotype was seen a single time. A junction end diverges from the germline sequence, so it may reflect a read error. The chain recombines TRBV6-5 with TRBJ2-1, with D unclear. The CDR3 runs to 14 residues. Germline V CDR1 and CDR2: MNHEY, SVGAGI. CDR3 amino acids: CASSNPSSYSEQFF. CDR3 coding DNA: TGTGCCAGCAGTAATCCTAGTTCCTACAGTGAGCAGTTCTTC.